This T cell receptor (beta chain) was sequenced in a study of graft-versus-host responses after intestinal transplantation. Sequencing used immunoSEQ multiplex PCR; TCRdb keeps in-frame clones, though not all of them. The sample carries under 90,000 clones, about 91% recorded once. As to this clone: Its antigen is still unknown.

The V gene's germline CDR1 is WNHNN and CDR2 SYGVQD (reference sequence). This CDR3 is built from 16 residues. Trimming took off 4 bases at V and 5 bases at J, with 20 bases between the two ends. The chain carries TRBV10-1 and TRBJ2-5, with D tentatively TRBD1 (6 bases). The receptor's source is a human donor who was the organ donor for an intestinal transplant. Here the sequenced sample was unstimulated CD4+ T cells sorted from spleen or lymph node cells, taken before transplant. Here the CDR3 DNA reads TGCGCCAGCAGTGGTAGTGGGACATCCCTATGGGAGACCCAGTACTTC. Translated: CASSGSGTSLWETQYF.